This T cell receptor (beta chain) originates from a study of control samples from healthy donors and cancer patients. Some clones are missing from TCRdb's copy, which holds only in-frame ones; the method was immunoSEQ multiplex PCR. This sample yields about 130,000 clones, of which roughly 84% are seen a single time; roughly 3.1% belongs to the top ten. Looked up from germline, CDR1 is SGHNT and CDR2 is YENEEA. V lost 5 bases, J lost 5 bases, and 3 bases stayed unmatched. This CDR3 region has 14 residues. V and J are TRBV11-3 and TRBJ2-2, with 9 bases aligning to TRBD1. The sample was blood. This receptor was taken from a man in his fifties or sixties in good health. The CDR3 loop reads CASSRTGDTGELFF. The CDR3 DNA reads TGTGCCAGCAGCAGGACAGGGGATACCGGGGAGCTGTTTTTT.